Below are 2 T cell receptor beta chains sequenced from a single sample in a study of T cell repertoires in cytomegalovirus infection. TCRdb reprocessed the reads via MiXCR and lists one record per CDR3 protein. The profile shows about 280,000 distinct CDR3 sequences, approximately 22% of them singletons. Antigens for these TCRs are unknown. The starting material was cultured PBMCs, obtained from culture after CMV antigen stimulation. Receptors originate from a human donor in good health (CMV status not recorded). Some clones in this sample may be carry-over from other donors' samples.

The chain recombines TRBV29-1 with TRBJ2-3; tentatively, D is TRBD1 (5 bases). The V gene lost 4 bases and the J gene lost 6 bases, with 17 bases spanning the gap. Germline V gene sequence: CDR1 SQVTM, CDR2 ANQGSEA. The CDR3 extends over 14 amino acids. CDR3 nucleotides: TGCAGCGTTGTGGTCAGGGCCACCGTTGATACGCAGTATTTT. Its protein product is CSVVVRATVDTQYF.

Many counts were recorded for this clonotype. This chain uses TRBV7-2 with TRBJ2-7; TRBD1 is a possible D gene (5 bases). The germline gives CDR1 SGHTA, CDR2 FQGNSA. Trimming shortened V by 5 bases and J by 4 bases, and 18 bases separated the two germline ends. The CDR3 covers 15 residues. CDR3 nucleotide sequence: TGTGCCAGCAGCCTTAGCAGCAGGGTTGGGTACGAGCAGTACTTC. Protein sequence: CASSLSSRVGYEQYF.